At least ten counts were recorded for the clone carrying this T cell receptor (beta chain). V lost 5 bases and J 4 bases, leaving 20 bases between the germline ends. Per germline, CDR1 SGHVS and CDR2 FQNEAQ. The CDR3 covers 16 residues. TCRdb analysed the RT-PCR reads with MiXCR anew, one entry per CDR3 protein. The sample lists about 680,000 distinct CDR3 sequences, approximately 15% seen once, with 3% to 4.5% in the top ten. This TCR was sampled from a female donor in good health, serving as a healthy control. This chain links TRBV7-8 with TRBJ1-1; unclear D gene. What was sequenced was memory CD4+ T cells from blood. CDR3 bases: TGTGCCAGCAGCGCCCCGGGCAGATCCTTAGGCACTGAAGCTTTCTTT. Protein: CASSAPGRSLGTEAFF.